The 2 T cell receptor beta chains presented below share a single source sample, sequenced in a study of T cell responses to AZD1222 COVID-19 vaccine. Assay: immunoSEQ multiplex PCR; the TCRdb copy retains only in-frame clones and omits some. The table records over 50,000 clones, 81% of them present only once. The sequencing used peripheral blood, collected 28 days after the second AZD1222 dose. The receptors shown here come from an adult who received the AZD1222 COVID-19 vaccine.

The chain carries TRBV5-1 and TRBJ1-2; the D gene is possibly TRBD1 (6 bases). This CDR3 comprises 13 residues. CDR1 and CDR2 (germline): SGHRS, YFSETQ. Trimming took 2 bases from V and 4 from J, leaving 9 bases between them. Here the CDR3 reads CASSFGGGYGYTF. CDR3 DNA sequence: TGCGCCAGCAGCTTCGGAGGGGGCTATGGCTACACCTTC.

The chain is built from TRBV28 and TRBJ1-6; D is unresolved. This CDR3 spans 14 amino acids. V lost 5 bases and J 6 bases, leaving 11 bases between the germline ends. Germline CDR1 reads MDHEN; CDR2 reads SYDVKM. Written as DNA, the CDR3 is TGTGCCAGCAGTCGGACTGGGGTTAATTCACCCCTCCACTTT. It is translated as CASSRTGVNSPLHF.